This entry concerns a single T cell receptor (beta chain). The sample originates from a study of blood T cell repertoires in COVID-19. Assay used: immunoSEQ multiplex PCR; TCRdb lists only in-frame clones, some missing. This table has more than 150,000 clones, about nine tenths appearing once. Germline V gives CDR1 SGHVS, CDR2 FQNEAQ. This CDR3 has 15 amino acids. Trimming cost V 1 base and J 5 bases; bases outside gene matches: 3. The sequenced material came from peripheral blood. The chain joins TRBV7-8 to TRBJ1-2, with 11 nucleotides matching TRBD1. The source of this sequence is a man in his forties with acute or convalescent COVID-19. The chain's CDR3 is CASSLEGQGAYGYTF. In DNA, the CDR3 is TGTGCCAGCAGCTTAGAAGGACAGGGGGCTTATGGCTACACCTTC.